This TCR beta chain was obtained from a study of shared clonotypes between healthy human individuals. Study observations and caveats: Generation probabilities were higher for clonotypes shared across all four sorted-subset donors than for unshared ones. Measured sharing among donors was expected to vary with sequencing depth.

The CDR3 loop spans 14 amino acids. V was clipped by 3 bases and J by 10 bases, with 16 bases between them. CDR1 is MGHDK, CDR2 SYGVNS, per germline. On this clone: What it binds is not known.

Per the authors' pipeline: Sequence data from immunoSEQ were junction-only and lacked quality scores; consequently, filtering differed. Measured with immunoSEQ multiplex PCR; TCRdb has only the in-frame clones, and not every one. V and J calls plus clone size are reproduced from that table; the DNA served to infer D and trimming. The table records more than 2,000,000 clones, around nine tenths of them present only once. J is TRBJ2-1 and V is TRBV25-1; D is uncertain. The TCR originated in a man between 18 and 35 years old in good health. Sequencing used naive CD4+ T cells sorted from blood. Subset of the sample: CD45RA+ positively selected. Here the CDR3 reads CASSDHPPTAEQFF. CDR3 bases: TGTGCCAGCAGTGACCACCCCCCCACTGCGGAGCAGTTCTTC.